This T cell receptor (beta chain) emerged from a study of graft-versus-host responses after intestinal transplantation. Study information: Recipients had transplants, and these were multivisceral, liver-intestinal, or isolated intestinal. After anti-thymocyte globulin induction, recipients took tacrolimus and steroids for around 3 years. The study's findings and limits: An association linked early post-transplant HvG declines with peak circulating GvH clone levels. GvH clones surfaced in recipient marrow, some emerging earlier in ileum or blood.

Germline V gene lookup returns CDR1 LNHNV and CDR2 YYDKDF (reference sequence). Trimming pared 0 bases from V and 3 bases from J, leaving 9 bases between. The CDR3 length is 15 residues. The data were produced by immunoSEQ multiplex PCR, yet TCRdb's version contains in-frame clones alone and is incomplete. The sample includes some 110,000 clones, around nine tenths of them seen just once. Points on this clone: The target antigen is unknown.

Specimen: unstimulated CD4+ T cells sorted from spleen or lymph node cells, collected before transplant. The chain recombines TRBV15 with TRBJ1-3, with D unclear. The TCR originated in a human donor who was the organ donor for an intestinal transplant. The CDR3 nucleotides read TGTGCCACCAGCAGAGATCCGAGCCGTGGAAACACCATATATTTT. It yields the protein CATSRDPSRGNTIYF.